One and the same sample provided the 28 T cell receptor beta chains below, sequenced in a study of PD-1 blockade in classical Hodgkin lymphoma. The assay was immunoSEQ multiplex PCR, and TCRdb's table has in-frame clones only and misses some. This sample has roughly 56,000 clones; 85% to 90% occur once, and the top ten carry under 7%. Each and every patient relapsed after autologous stem cell transplantation, and patients got differing brentuximab vedotin exposure. Material: peripheral blood mononuclear cells (PBMCs), obtained before the second cycle of nivolumab. The receptor set was obtained from a human donor with classical Hodgkin lymphoma.

This chain joins TRBV15 and TRBJ2-5, with 9 nucleotides matching TRBD2. V gave up 8 bases and J gave up 1 base; unmatched junction bases: 8. This CDR3 is built from 15 residues. Germline loops: CDR1 LNHNV, CDR2 YYDKDF (reference sequence). The CDR3 DNA sequence: TGTGCCACCCGTCCCGCGGGGGGGCCCCAAGAGACCCAGTACTTC. Translating gives CATRPAGGPQETQYF.

This chain connects TRBV30 to TRBJ1-3, with D possibly TRBD1 on 6 matching bases. V shed 4 bases and J shed 0 bases, with 13 bases lying between them. The germline gives CDR1 GTSNPN, CDR2 SVGIG (reference sequence). CDR3 length: 15 residues. CDR3 nucleotide sequence: TGTGCCTGGAATCGGGACATGTTCTCTGGAAACACCATATATTTT. It is translated as CAWNRDMFSGNTIYF.

This clone was observed once. The V and J genes are TRBV10-3 and TRBJ1-1; TRBD1 is a possible D gene (5 bases). The CDR3 totals 12 residues. The V gene lost 7 bases and the J gene lost 4 bases, with 10 bases spanning the gap. Germline CDR1 reads ENHRY; CDR2 reads SYGVKD. The CDR3 loop reads CAIIKDITEAFF. The CDR3 nucleotides read TGTGCCATCATTAAGGACATCACTGAAGCTTTCTTT.

This sequence joins TRBV29-1 and TRBJ1-1; D uncertain. This CDR3 has 13 amino acids. Trimming removed 3 bases at V and 3 bases at J, with 11 bases between. Germline assignment: CDR1 SQVTM and CDR2 ANQGSEA. CDR3 coding DNA: TGCAGCGTTGATTTTAGTCAGTACACTGAAGCTTTCTTT. Translated, it gives CSVDFSQYTEAFF.

J is TRBJ2-7 and V is TRBV18, with D possibly being TRBD2 (5 bases). Germline V gene lookup returns CDR1 KGHSH and CDR2 LQKENI. The CDR3 contains 16 residues. Trimming cost V 3 bases and J 0 bases, with 15 bases left between them. This CDR3 is CASSPLPLAVSYEQYF. Here the CDR3 DNA reads TGTGCCAGCTCACCCCTCCCCCTAGCCGTCTCCTACGAGCAGTACTTC.

This clone was found a few times. A read error is possible here, since a much larger clone lies one base away. The sample carries other DNA sequences with the same CDR3. J is TRBJ2-3 and V is TRBV19; D gene ambiguous. Trimming pared 1 base from V and 3 bases from J, leaving 2 bases between. The CDR3 is made up of 12 amino acids. CDR1 is LNHDA and CDR2 is SQIVND in the germline V gene (reference sequence). CDR3 sequence: CASSIGTDTQYF. The CDR3 DNA sequence: TGTGCCAGTAGTATAGGGACAGATACGCAGTATTTT.

This chain links TRBV7-8 with TRBJ1-2; a possible D gene is TRBD1 (5 bases). Germline-derived CDR1 and CDR2 are SGHVS and FQNEAQ. The V gene lost 1 base and the J gene lost 6 bases, with 12 bases spanning the gap. The CDR3 length is 14 residues. CDR3 DNA: TGTGCCAGCAGCTTAGTCGCCAGGGATCATGGCTACACCTTC. Protein: CASSLVARDHGYTF.

The chain recombines TRBV13 with TRBJ2-5, with D possibly matching TRBD2 (7 bases). The DNA end favors TRBJ2-7, so the J call may be wrong. The CDR3 is made up of 14 amino acids. CDR1 and CDR2 (germline): PRHDT, FYEKMQ (reference sequence). CDR3 in amino acids: CASSFGGADYEQYF. The CDR3 bases are TGTGCCAGCAGCTTTGGGGGGGCGGACTACGAGCAGTACTTC.

The chain couples TRBV5-1 to TRBJ2-1; a weak D match, TRBD1 (8 bases). The length of the CDR3 is 17 residues. V was clipped by 1 base and J by 4 bases, with 18 bases between them. Germline CDR1 reads SGHRS; CDR2 reads YFSETQ. CDR3 bases: TGCGCCAGCAGCTTGTACGTACAGGGGGGGAAGTACAATGAGCAGTTCTTC. This codes for CASSLYVQGGKYNEQFF. The whole variable domain, remainder taken from reference TRBV5-1 and TRBJ2-1, is KAGVTQTPRYLIKTRGQQVTLSCSPISGHRSVSWYQQTPGQGLQFLFEYFSETQRNKGNFPGRFSGRQFSNSRSEMNVSTLELGDSALYLCASSLYVQGGKYNEQFFGPGTRLTVL.

The chain uses TRBV5-4 and TRBJ2-3, with a weak D call TRBD1 (5 bases). V was shortened by 0 bases and J by 2 bases, with 7 bases between the two germline ends. This CDR3 contains 14 residues. Per the germline V gene, CDR1 is SGHNT and CDR2 is YYREEE (reference sequence). CDR3 residues: CASSLGQHTDTQYF. CDR3 coding DNA: TGTGCCAGCAGCTTGGGACAGCACACAGATACGCAGTATTTT.

This clone is a singleton in its sample. This chain joins TRBV5-1 and TRBJ1-5, with D tentatively TRBD1 (5 bases). The CDR3 extends over 15 amino acids. From germline, CDR1 is SGHRS and CDR2 YFSETQ. V was shortened by 0 bases and J by 4 bases, with 11 bases between the two germline ends. The CDR3 region has the DNA TGCGCCAGCAGCTTGGACCCGCAGGGAAATCAGCCCCAGCATTTT. As protein: CASSLDPQGNQPQHF.

The chain employs TRBV5-1 and TRBJ2-2, with 10 positions matching TRBD1. The CDR3 runs to 16 residues. Losses at the gene ends were 5 bases for V and 6 bases for J; bases not matched to a gene: 10. CDR1 and CDR2 from the germline V gene are SGHRS and YFSETQ. The DNA for the CDR3 is TGCGCCAGCAGAACCGCCGGGACAGGGGTGTCCGGGGAGCTGTTTTTT. Translating gives CASRTAGTGVSGELFF.

On this clone itself: This CDR3 is also generated by other DNA sequences in the sample. The V call is TRBV5-1, the J call TRBJ1-4; D not resolved. This CDR3 has 14 residues. The V and J ends lost 4 bases and 4 bases respectively, with 11 bases between them. Germline-derived CDR1 and CDR2 are SGHRS and YFSETQ. The DNA for the CDR3 is TGCGCCAGCAGCCTGGGAGGGAATAATGAAAAACTGTTTTTT. This gives the protein CASSLGGNNEKLFF.

This chain uses TRBV5-1 with TRBJ2-3, with D perhaps matching TRBD2 (6 bases). The V end was cut by 0 bases, the J end by 2 bases, with 13 bases between. The CDR3 sequence is 16 residues long. The V gene's germline CDR1 is SGHRS and CDR2 YFSETQ. The CDR3 DNA reads TGCGCCAGCAGCTTGGGGCGGCGGGGAAACACAGATACGCAGTATTTT. Its protein product is CASSLGRRGNTDTQYF.

Details on this clone: The same CDR3 also results from other DNA sequences found in this sample. The genes are TRBV6-5 and TRBJ2-3; D unresolved. This CDR3 comprises 14 residues. CDR1 is MNHEY, CDR2 SVGAGI, per germline. V shed 6 bases and J shed 1 base, with 11 bases lying between them. CDR3 in amino acids: CASRGSGGTDTQYF. CDR3 in DNA: TGTGCCAGCAGAGGGTCAGGTGGCACAGATACGCAGTATTTT.

V is TRBV6-5 and J is TRBJ2-7, with D possibly matching TRBD2 (6 bases). The germline CDR1 and CDR2 sequences are MNHEY and SVGAGI. The V end lost 6 bases, the J end lost 1 base, and 10 bases lay between the germline ends. The CDR3 contains 13 residues. CDR3 residues: CASRFGGSYEQYF. In DNA form, the CDR3 reads TGTGCCAGCAGATTCGGGGGATCCTACGAGCAGTACTTC.

In this sample, this clone turned up a few times. The rearrangement links TRBV14 to TRBJ1-6; D gene uncertain. V lost 1 base, J lost 2 bases, and 9 bases lay in between. Germline V gives CDR1 SGHDN, CDR2 FVKESK. The CDR3 loop spans 16 amino acids. The DNA of the CDR3 is TGTGCCAGCAGCCAAGGGGGAACGACCTATAATTCACCCCTCCACTTT. Protein: CASSQGGTTYNSPLHF.

The chain employs TRBV5-1 and TRBJ1-1, with D possibly TRBD1 on 5 matching bases. V was cut by 4 bases and J by 0 bases, with 16 bases left in between. The CDR3 totals 16 residues. Germline V lookup: CDR1 SGHRS, CDR2 YFSETQ. CDR3 sequence reads: CASSGGRTALNTEAFF. CDR3 coding DNA: TGCGCCAGCAGCGGGGGTAGGACGGCACTGAACACTGAAGCTTTCTTT.

There are a few counts of this clone. The V call is TRBV7-9, the J call TRBJ1-1; unclear D gene. Germline CDR1 SEHNR, CDR2 FQNEAQ (reference sequence). The V gene lost 3 bases and the J gene lost 1 base, with 9 bases spanning the gap. The CDR3 covers 14 residues. CDR3 residues: CASSFSTKNTEAFF. DNA of the CDR3: TGTGCCAGCAGCTTCTCAACAAAGAACACTGAAGCTTTCTTT.

The gene calls are TRBV6-1 and TRBJ2-5; no reliable D call. The V and J ends lost 4 bases and 4 bases respectively, with 13 bases between them. The germline V gene encodes CDR1 MNHNS and CDR2 SASEGT. The CDR3 is 14 residues long. This CDR3 is CASSAWPTGETQYF. CDR3 DNA: TGTGCCAGCAGTGCTTGGCCAACTGGAGAGACCCAGTACTTC.

This rearrangement joins TRBV1 to TRBJ2-7. TRBV1 is assigned pseudogene status. This CDR3 has 15 amino acids. This CDR3 is CTSSLPGTPSDEQYF. DNA for the CDR3: TGCACCAGCAGCCTCCCCGGGACCCCCTCCGACGAGCAGTACTTC.

A few counts support this clone. The gene calls are TRBV7-9 and TRBJ1-1, with no clear D. The CDR3 has 12 residues. The ends were cut back, 3 bases at V and 4 bases at J, with 6 bases in the middle. CDR1 is SEHNR and CDR2 is FQNEAQ in the germline V gene (reference sequence). The CDR3 DNA follows: TGTGCCAGCAGCTTCACATTCACTGAAGCTTTCTTT. It is translated as CASSFTFTEAFF.

This clone has just one count. V and J are TRBV19 and TRBJ2-1; D gene uncertain. Per germline, CDR1 LNHDA and CDR2 SQIVND (reference sequence). V shed 0 bases and J shed 2 bases, with 5 bases lying between them. The CDR3 has 14 amino acids. DNA of the CDR3: TGTGCCAGTAGTATAGATAGGACCTACAATGAGCAGTTCTTC. Encoded protein: CASSIDRTYNEQFF.

The DNA for the CDR3 is TGTGCCAGCAGGAGGGGGGACAATCAAGAGACCCAGTACTTC. Amino acid sequence: CASRRGDNQETQYF. The gene calls are TRBV6-6 and TRBJ2-5, with D perhaps TRBD1 or TRBD2 (6 bases each). The CDR3 length is 14 residues. The V end lost 6 bases, the J end lost 2 bases, and 13 bases lay between the germline ends. Germline CDR1 reads MNHNY; CDR2 reads SVGAGI (reference sequence).

This rearrangement joins TRBV5-1 to TRBJ2-2; perhaps TRBD1 as D (5 bases). The CDR3 loop spans 15 amino acids. Between the trimmed V and J ends, which lost 0 bases and 8 bases, there was a span of 14 bases. Germline V gene sequence: CDR1 SGHRS, CDR2 YFSETQ. The CDR3 DNA follows: TGCGCCAGCAGCTTGGTTCAGGGCGTGGTAGGGGAGCTGTTTTTT. Translated, it gives CASSLVQGVVGELFF.

This clone was detected only once. The chain is built from TRBV5-1 and TRBJ2-3; the match to TRBD1 covers 9 bases. This CDR3 comprises 17 residues. V gave up 1 base and J gave up 5 bases; unmatched junction bases: 11. CDR1 and CDR2 (germline): SGHRS, YFSETQ. This CDR3 is CASSLWLGGQGGDTQYF. CDR3 DNA sequence: TGCGCCAGCAGCTTGTGGTTGGGGGGACAGGGAGGAGATACGCAGTATTTT.

This chain connects TRBV5-1 to TRBJ2-5, with D perhaps given as TRBD1 or TRBD2 (5 bases each). The length of the CDR3 is 13 residues. Germline CDR1 reads SGHRS; CDR2 reads YFSETQ. Trimming took 3 bases from V and 5 from J, leaving 11 bases between them. The CDR3 region is CASSSGPEETQYF. CDR3 bases: TGCGCCAGCAGCTCGGGACCAGAGGAGACCCAGTACTTC. Drawing the rest from reference TRBV5-1 and TRBJ2-5, the complete variable domain is KAGVTQTPRYLIKTRGQQVTLSCSPISGHRSVSWYQQTPGQGLQFLFEYFSETQRNKGNFPGRFSGRQFSNSRSEMNVSTLELGDSALYLCASSSGPEETQYFGPGTRLLVL.

This sequence joins TRBV7-7 and TRBJ2-2; 7 bases are a match to TRBD1. Germline trimming cut 3 bases from V and 2 bases from J; bases unmatched to any gene: 3. The CDR3 contains 15 residues. The germline gives CDR1 SSHAT, CDR2 FNYEAQ (reference sequence). The CDR3 DNA reads as TGTGCCAGCAGCTTGGGACAGCTAAACACCGGGGAGCTGTTTTTT. Translation gives CASSLGQLNTGELFF.